This T cell receptor beta chain originates from a study of identical twins. Findings and limits, study-wide: Twins shared out-of-frame alpha sequences with excess low generation probability.

TCRdb reanalysed the 5' RACE reads using MiXCR and keeps one entry per CDR3 protein. In the table there are about 240,000 distinct CDR3 sequences, about 10% of which are singletons. This clonotype was recorded many times. Its antigen is still unknown. CDR1 is SGHAT and CDR2 is FQDESV in the germline V gene (reference sequence). The CDR3 extends over 15 amino acids. V shed 5 bases and J 1 base; nucleotides not matched to a gene: 7. This clonotype was obtained from a man aged 50-59 years in good health. V gene TRBV11-1 combines with J gene TRBJ2-5; 7 positions agree with TRBD2. The sample consisted of memory T cells sorted from blood. CDR3 bases: TGTGCCAGCAGCCCCTCCGGGGGGTCCCAAGAGACCCAGTACTTC. It yields the protein CASSPSGGSQETQYF.